The clone carrying this T cell receptor (beta chain) appeared a single time. Antigen: not known. The CDR3 is 15 amino acids. Germline CDR1 is MDHEN and CDR2 is SYDVKM. V was shortened by 5 bases and J by 0 bases, with 12 bases between the two germline ends. The sample is drawn from a study of T cells in localized non-small cell lung cancer. Findings and limits, study-wide: There was higher T cell clonality in uninvolved adjacent lung than in tumor, and it was highest there. In the blood, greater T cell density corresponded to longer overall survival.

Data came from immunoSEQ multiplex PCR; TCRdb stores just in-frame clones and leaves some out. Of about 27,000 clones in the sample, about nine tenths were seen once. The genes are TRBV28 and TRBJ2-3; D is unclear. The sequencing used peripheral blood, collected before any cancer treatment. The clonotype was recovered from a female donor older than 55 with stage II squamous cell lung carcinoma. The DNA for the CDR3 is TGTGCCAGCAGTCCCCACTTACTTAGCACAGATACGCAGTATTTT. As protein: CASSPHLLSTDTQYF.